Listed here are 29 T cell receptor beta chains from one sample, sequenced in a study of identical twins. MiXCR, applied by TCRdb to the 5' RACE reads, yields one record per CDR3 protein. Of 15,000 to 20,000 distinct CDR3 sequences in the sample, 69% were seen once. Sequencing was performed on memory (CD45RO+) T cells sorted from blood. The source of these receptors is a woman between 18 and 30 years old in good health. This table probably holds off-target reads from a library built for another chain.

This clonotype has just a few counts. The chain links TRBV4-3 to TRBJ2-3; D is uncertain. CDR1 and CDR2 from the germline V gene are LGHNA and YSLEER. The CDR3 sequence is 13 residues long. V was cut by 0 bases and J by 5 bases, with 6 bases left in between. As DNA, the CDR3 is TGCGCCAGCAGCCAAGAGAGGCGAGATACGCAGTATTTT. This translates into CASSQERRDTQYF.

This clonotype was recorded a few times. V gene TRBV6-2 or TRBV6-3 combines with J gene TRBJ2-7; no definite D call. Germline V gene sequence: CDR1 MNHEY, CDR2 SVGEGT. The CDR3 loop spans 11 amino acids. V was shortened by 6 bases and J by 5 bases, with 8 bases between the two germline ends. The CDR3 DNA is TGTGCCAGCAGCGCAGCCCACGAGCAGTACTTC. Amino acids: CASSAAHEQYF.

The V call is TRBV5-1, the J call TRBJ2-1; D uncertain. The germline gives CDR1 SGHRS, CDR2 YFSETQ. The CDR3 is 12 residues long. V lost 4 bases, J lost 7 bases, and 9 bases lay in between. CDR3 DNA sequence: TGCGCCAGCAGCGAGGACGTAAATGAGCAGTTCTTC. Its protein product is CASSEDVNEQFF.

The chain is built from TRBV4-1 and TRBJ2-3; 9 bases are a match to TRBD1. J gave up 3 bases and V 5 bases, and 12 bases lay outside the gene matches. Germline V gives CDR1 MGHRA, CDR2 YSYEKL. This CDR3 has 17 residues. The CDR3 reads CASSSKAGQGGTDTQYF. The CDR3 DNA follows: TGCGCCAGCAGCTCCAAAGCGGGACAGGGCGGTACAGATACGCAGTATTTT.

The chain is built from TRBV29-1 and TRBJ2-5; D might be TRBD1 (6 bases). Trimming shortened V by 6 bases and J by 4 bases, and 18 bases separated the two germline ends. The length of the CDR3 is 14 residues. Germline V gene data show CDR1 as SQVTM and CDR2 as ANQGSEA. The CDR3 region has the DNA TGCAGCGTCCCAAGGACACAGGGCGCAGAGACCCAGTACTTC. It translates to CSVPRTQGAETQYF.

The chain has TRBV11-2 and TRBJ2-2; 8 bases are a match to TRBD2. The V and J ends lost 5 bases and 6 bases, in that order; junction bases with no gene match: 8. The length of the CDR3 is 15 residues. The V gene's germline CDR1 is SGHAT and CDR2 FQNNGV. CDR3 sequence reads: CASSLAGSSPGELFF. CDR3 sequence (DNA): TGTGCCAGCAGCCTAGCGGGCAGTTCTCCCGGGGAGCTGTTTTTT.

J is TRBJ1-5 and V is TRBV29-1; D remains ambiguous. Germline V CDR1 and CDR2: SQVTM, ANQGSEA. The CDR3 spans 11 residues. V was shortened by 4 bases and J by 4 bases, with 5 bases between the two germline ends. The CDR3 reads CSVGENQPQHF. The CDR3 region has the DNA TGCAGCGTTGGGGAGAATCAGCCCCAGCATTTT.

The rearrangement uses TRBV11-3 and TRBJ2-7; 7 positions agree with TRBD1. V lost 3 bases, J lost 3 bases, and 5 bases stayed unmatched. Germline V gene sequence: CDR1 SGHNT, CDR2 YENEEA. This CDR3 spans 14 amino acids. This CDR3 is CASSLGGQDYEQYF. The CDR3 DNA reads TGTGCCAGCAGCTTGGGTGGACAGGACTACGAGCAGTACTTC.

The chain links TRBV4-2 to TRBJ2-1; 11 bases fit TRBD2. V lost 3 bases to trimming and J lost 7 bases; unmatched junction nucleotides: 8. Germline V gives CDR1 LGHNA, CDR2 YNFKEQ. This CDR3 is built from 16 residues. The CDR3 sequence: CASSHIAGGETNEQFF. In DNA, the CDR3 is TGTGCCAGCAGCCACATAGCGGGAGGGGAAACAAATGAGCAGTTCTTC.

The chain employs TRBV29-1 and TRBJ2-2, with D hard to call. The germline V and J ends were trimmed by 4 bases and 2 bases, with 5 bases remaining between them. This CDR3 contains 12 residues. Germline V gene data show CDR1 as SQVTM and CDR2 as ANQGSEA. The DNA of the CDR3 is TGCAGCGTTGGCAGCAACACCGGGGAGCTGTTTTTT. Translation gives CSVGSNTGELFF.

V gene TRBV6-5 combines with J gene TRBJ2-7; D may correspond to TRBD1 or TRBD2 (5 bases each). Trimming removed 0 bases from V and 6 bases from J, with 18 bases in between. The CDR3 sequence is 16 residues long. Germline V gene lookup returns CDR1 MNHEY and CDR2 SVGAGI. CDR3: CASSYSSPGPLGEQYF. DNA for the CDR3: TGTGCCAGCAGTTACTCGAGCCCGGGACCACTCGGCGAGCAGTACTTC.

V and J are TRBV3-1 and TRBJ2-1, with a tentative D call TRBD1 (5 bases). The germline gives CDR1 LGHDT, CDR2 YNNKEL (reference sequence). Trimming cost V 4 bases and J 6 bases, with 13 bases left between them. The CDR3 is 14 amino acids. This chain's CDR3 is CASSPPRQPNEQFF. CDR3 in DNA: TGTGCCAGCAGCCCTCCTCGACAGCCCAATGAGCAGTTCTTC.

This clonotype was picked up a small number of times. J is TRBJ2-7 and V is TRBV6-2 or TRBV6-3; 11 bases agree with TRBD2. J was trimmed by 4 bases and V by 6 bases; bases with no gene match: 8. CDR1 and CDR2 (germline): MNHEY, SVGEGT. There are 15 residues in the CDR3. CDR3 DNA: TGTGCCAGCAGGACCCTGCGGACTAGCGGGTACGAGCAGTACTTC. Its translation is CASRTLRTSGYEQYF.

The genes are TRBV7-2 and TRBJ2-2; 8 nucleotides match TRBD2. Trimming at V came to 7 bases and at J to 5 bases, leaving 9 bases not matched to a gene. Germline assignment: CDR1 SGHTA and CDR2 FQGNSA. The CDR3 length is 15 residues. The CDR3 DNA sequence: TGTGCCAGCACCACGGGGGGGCGGCGAACCGGGGAGCTGTTTTTT. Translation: CASTTGGRRTGELFF.

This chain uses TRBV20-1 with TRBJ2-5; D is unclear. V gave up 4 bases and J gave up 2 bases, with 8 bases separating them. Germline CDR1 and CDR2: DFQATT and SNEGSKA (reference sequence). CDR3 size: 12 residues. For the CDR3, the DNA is TGCAGTGCTATACGACCGCAAGAGACCCAGTACTTC. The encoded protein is CSAIRPQETQYF.

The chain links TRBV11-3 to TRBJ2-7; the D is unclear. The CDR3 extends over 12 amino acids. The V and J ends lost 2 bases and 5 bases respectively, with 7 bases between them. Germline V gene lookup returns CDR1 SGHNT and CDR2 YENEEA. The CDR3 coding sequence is TGTGCCAGCAGCTTATACGGCGACGAGCAGTACTTC. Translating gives CASSLYGDEQYF.

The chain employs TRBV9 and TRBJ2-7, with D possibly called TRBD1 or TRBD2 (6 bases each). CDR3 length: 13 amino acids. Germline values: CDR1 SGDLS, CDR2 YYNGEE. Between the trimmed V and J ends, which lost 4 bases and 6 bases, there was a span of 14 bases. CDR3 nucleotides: TGTGCCAGCAGCACAGGGACTGCGGGCGAGCAGTACTTC. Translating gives CASSTGTAGEQYF.

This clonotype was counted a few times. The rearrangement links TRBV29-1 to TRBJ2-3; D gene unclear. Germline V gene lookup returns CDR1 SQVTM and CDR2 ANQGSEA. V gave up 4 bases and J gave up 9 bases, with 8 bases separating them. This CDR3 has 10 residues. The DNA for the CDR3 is TGCAGCGTTGGAGAAGGAACGCAGTATTTT. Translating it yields CSVGEGTQYF.

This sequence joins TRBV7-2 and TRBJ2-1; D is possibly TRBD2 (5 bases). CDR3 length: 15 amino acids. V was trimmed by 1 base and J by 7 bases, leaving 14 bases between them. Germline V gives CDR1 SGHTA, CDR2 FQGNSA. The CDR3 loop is CASSLGVRRRNEQFF. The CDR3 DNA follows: TGTGCCAGCAGCTTAGGGGTTCGGAGGAGGAATGAGCAGTTCTTC. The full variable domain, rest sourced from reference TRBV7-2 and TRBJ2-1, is GAGVSQSPSNKVTEKGKDVELRCDPISGHTALYWYRQSLGQGLEFLIYFQGNSAPDKSGLPSDRFSAERTGGSVSTLTIQRTQQEDSAVYLCASSLGVRRRNEQFFGPGTRLTVL.

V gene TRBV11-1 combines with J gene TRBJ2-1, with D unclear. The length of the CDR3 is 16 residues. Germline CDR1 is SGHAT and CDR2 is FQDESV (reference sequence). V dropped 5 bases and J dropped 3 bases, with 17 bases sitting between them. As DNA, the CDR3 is TGTGCCAGCAGCCTAGTGGACCGGCGCTTCTACAATGAGCAGTTCTTC. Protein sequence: CASSLVDRRFYNEQFF.

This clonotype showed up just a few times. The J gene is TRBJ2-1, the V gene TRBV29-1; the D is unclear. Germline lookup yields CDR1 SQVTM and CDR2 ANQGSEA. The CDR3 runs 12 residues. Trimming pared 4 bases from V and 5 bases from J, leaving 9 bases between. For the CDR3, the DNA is TGCAGCGTTGGACTTACACACAATGAGCAGTTCTTC. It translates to CSVGLTHNEQFF.

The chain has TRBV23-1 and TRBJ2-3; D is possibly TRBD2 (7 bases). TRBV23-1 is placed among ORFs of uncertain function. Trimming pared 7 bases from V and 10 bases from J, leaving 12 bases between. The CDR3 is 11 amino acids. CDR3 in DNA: TGCGCCAGCACCGCCGGGGGGCCGCAGTATTTT. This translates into CASTAGGPQYF.

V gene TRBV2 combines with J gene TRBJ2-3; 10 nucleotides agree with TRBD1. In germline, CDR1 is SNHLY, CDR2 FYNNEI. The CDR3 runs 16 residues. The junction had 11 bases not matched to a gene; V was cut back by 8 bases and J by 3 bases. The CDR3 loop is CASLLPGQGGTDTQYF. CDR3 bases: TGTGCCAGCCTCCTCCCTGGACAGGGGGGGACAGATACGCAGTATTTT.

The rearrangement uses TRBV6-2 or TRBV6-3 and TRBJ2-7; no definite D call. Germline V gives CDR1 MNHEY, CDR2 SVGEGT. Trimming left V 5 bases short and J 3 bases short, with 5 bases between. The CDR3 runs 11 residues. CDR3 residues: CASSTNYEQYF. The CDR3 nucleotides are TGTGCCAGCAGTACCAACTACGAGCAGTACTTC.

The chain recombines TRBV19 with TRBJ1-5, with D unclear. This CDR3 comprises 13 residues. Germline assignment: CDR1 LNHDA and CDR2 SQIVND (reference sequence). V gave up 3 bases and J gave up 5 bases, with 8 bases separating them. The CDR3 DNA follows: TGTGCCAGTAGTATCCTCCAGGATCAGCCCCAGCATTTT. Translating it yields CASSILQDQPQHF.

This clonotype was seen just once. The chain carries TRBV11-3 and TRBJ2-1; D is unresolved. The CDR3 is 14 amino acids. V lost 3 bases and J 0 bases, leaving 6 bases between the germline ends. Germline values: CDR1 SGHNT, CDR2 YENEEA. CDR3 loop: CASSFSSSYNEQFF. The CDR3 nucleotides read TGTGCCAGCAGCTTCAGCAGCTCCTACAATGAGCAGTTCTTC.

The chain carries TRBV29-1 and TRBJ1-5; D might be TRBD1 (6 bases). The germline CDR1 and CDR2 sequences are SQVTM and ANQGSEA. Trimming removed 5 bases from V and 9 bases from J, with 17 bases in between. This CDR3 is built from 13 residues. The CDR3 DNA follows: TGCAGCGTTATCGACAGGTCCTCGGGGCCCCAGCATTTT. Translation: CSVIDRSSGPQHF. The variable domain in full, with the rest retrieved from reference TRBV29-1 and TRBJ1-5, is SAVISQKPSRDICQRGTSLTIQCQVDSQVTMMFWYRQQPGQSLTLIATANQGSEATYESGFVIDKFPISRPNLTFSTLTVSNMSPEDSSIYLCSVIDRSSGPQHFGDGTRLSIL.

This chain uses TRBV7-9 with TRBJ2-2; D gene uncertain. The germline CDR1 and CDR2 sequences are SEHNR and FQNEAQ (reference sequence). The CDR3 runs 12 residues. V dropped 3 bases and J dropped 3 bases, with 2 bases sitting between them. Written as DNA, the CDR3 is TGTGCCAGCAGCTTTTACACCGGGGAGCTGTTTTTT. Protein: CASSFYTGELFF.

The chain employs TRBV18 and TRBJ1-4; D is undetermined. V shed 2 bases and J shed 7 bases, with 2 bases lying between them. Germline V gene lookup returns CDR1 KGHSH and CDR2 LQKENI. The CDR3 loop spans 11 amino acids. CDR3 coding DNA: TGTGCCAGCTCACCAGGTGAAAAACTGTTTTTT. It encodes CASSPGEKLFF. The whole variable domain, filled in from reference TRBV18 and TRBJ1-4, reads NAGVMQNPRHLVRRRGQEARLRCSPMKGHSHVYWYRQLPEEGLKFMVYLQKENIIDESGMPKERFSAEFPKEGPSILRIQQVVRGDSAAYFCASSPGEKLFFGSGTQLSVL.